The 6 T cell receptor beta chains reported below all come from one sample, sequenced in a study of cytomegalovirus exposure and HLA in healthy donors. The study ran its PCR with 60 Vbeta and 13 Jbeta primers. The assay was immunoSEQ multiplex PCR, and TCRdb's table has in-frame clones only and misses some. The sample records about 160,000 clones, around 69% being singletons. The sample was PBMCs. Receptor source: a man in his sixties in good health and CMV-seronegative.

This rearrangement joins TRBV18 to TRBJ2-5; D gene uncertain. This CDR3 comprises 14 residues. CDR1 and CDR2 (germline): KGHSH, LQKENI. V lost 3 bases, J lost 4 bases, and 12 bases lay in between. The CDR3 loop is CASSPPRGVETQYF. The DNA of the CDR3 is TGTGCCAGCTCACCCCCCAGAGGAGTAGAGACCCAGTACTTC.

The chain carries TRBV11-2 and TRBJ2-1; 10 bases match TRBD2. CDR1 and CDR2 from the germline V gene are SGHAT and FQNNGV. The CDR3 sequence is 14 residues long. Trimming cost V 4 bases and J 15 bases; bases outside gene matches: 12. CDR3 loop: CASSSGLAVVRLFF. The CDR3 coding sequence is TGTGCCAGCAGCTCTGGACTAGCGGTTGTGCGGCTGTTCTTC.

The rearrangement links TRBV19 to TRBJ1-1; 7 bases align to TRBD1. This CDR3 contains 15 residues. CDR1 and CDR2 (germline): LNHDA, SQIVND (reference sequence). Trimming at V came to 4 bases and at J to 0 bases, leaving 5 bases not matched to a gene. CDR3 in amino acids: CASSKQGRMNTEAFF. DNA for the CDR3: TGTGCCAGTAGTAAACAGGGGAGGATGAACACTGAAGCTTTCTTT.

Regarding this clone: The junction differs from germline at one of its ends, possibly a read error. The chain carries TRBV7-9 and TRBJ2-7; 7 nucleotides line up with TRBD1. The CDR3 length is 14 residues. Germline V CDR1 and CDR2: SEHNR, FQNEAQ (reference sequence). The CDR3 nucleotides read TGTTCCAGCAGCCCAGGGGACAGAACCTACGAGCAGTACTTC. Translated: CSSSPGDRTYEQYF.

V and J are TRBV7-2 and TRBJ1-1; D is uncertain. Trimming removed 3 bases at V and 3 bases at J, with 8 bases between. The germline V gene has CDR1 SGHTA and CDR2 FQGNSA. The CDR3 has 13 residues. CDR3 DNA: TGTGCCAGCAGCTTCGGAGCCCACACTGAAGCTTTCTTT. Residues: CASSFGAHTEAFF.

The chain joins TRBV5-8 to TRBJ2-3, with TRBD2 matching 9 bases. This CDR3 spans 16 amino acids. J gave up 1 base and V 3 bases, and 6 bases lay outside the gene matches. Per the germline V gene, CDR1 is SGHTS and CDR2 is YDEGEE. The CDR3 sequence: CASSSRAGGGTDTQYF. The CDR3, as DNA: TGTGCCAGCAGCTCAAGAGCGGGGGGCGGCACAGATACGCAGTATTTT.